The following is a T cell receptor beta chain sequence with its context. This specimen belongs to a study of control samples from healthy donors and cancer patients. The data were produced by immunoSEQ multiplex PCR, yet TCRdb's version contains in-frame clones alone and is incomplete. The profile shows 20,000 or so clones, around 83% of them singletons. Trimming took 2 bases from V and 4 from J; bases not matched to a gene: 9. The germline V gene encodes CDR1 SGHTS and CDR2 YDEGEE. The CDR3 runs to 17 residues. This TCR was sampled from a man aged 60-69 years with head and neck cancer. The J gene is TRBJ1-2, the V gene TRBV5-8, with 12 bases fitting TRBD1. The specimen was PBMCs. The CDR3 DNA follows: TGTGCCAGCAGCTTTGGGGACAGGGGGCTCCTCGCCTATGGCTACACCTTC. The encoded protein is CASSFGDRGLLAYGYTF. Variable domain in full (rest from reference TRBV5-8 and TRBJ1-2): EAGVTQSPTHLIKTRGQQATLRCSPISGHTSVYWYQQALGLGLQFLLWYDEGEERNRGNFPPRFSGRQFPNYSSELNVNALELEDSALYLCASSFGDRGLLAYGYTFGSGTRLTVV.